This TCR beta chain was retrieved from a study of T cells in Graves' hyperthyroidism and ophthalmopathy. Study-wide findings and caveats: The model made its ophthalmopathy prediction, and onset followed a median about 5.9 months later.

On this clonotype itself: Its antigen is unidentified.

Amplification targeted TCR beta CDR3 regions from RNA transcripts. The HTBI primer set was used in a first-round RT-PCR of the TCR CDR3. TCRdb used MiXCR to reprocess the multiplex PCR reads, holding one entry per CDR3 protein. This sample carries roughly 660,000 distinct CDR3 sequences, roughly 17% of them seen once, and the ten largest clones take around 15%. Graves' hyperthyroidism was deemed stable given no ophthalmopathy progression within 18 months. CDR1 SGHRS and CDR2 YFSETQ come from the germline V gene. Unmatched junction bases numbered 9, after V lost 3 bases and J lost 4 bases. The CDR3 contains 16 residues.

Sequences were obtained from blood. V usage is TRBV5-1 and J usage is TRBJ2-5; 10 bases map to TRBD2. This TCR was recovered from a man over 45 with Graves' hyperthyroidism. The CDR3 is CASSWRLAGVGETQYF. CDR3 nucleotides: TGCGCCAGCAGCTGGCGGCTAGCGGGAGTAGGAGAGACCCAGTACTTC.